The 15 T cell receptor beta chains below all came from one sample that was sequenced in a study of tumour-infiltrating T cells in Burkitt lymphoma. The table came from immunoSEQ multiplex PCR; TCRdb's copy has only in-frame clones and leaves some out. The table records tens of thousands of clones, around 31% of them present only once. Input material: tumor tissue. The receptor source for this set is a human donor with Burkitt lymphoma.

With regard to this clone: At one end the junction does not follow the germline gene, possibly because of a read error. The chain links TRBV2 to TRBJ1-3; D is ambiguous. The CDR3 runs to 14 residues. Per the germline V gene, CDR1 is SNHLY and CDR2 is FYNNEI. This CDR3 reads CASSKASSGNTIYF. In DNA form, the CDR3 reads TGTGCCAGCAGTAAAGCCAGCTCTGGAAACACCATATATTTT.

This clone was observed a few times. J is TRBJ1-6 and V is TRBV6-1, with 7 bases aligning to TRBD1. Germline CDR1 reads MNHNS; CDR2 reads SASEGT. The ends lost 6 bases at V and 6 bases at J; junction bases unmatched: 5. The CDR3 spans 14 residues. The CDR3 coding sequence is TGTGCCAGCAGGGAACAGGGGCGTAATTCACCCCTCCACTTT. It yields the protein CASREQGRNSPLHF.

The chain recombines TRBV27 with TRBJ2-3; perhaps D is TRBD1 or TRBD2 (5 bases each). V gave up 2 bases and J gave up 6 bases, with 15 bases separating them. CDR3 length equals 15 residues. Germline-derived CDR1 and CDR2 are MNHEY and SMNVEV (reference sequence). CDR3 nucleotides: TGTGCCAGCAGTTTAGAGGGCTTGGGGCCCGATACGCAGTATTTT. Translating gives CASSLEGLGPDTQYF.

The chain recombines TRBV28 with TRBJ1-5; D perhaps matches TRBD1 (5 bases). Deletions cut 6 bases from V and 3 bases from J, with 15 bases between. The CDR3 loop spans 15 amino acids. From germline, CDR1 is MDHEN and CDR2 SYDVKM. CDR3 in DNA: TGTGCCAGCAGACGGGGGGAATCCCACAATCAGCCCCAGCATTTT. Translated, it gives CASRRGESHNQPQHF.

The CDR3 DNA is TGTGCCAGCAGCCCCAGGACAGGCGGCACTGAAGCTTTCTTT. Encoded protein: CASSPRTGGTEAFF. This chain uses TRBV7-2 with TRBJ1-1, with 7 bases lining up with TRBD1. The CDR3 runs to 14 residues. Germline CDR1 and CDR2: SGHTA and FQGNSA. V gave up 5 bases and J gave up 4 bases; unmatched junction bases: 7.

This clone was counted only a few times. The gene calls are TRBV29-1 and TRBJ1-2; tentative D call: TRBD1 (5 bases). This CDR3 region has 12 residues. Germline V CDR1 and CDR2: SQVTM, ANQGSEA. Trimming cost V 6 bases and J 8 bases, with 16 bases left between them. In DNA form, the CDR3 reads TGCAGCGTGGTACAATATGCAGGGGGCTACACCTTC. Translation: CSVVQYAGGYTF.

This clone appeared a few times. The V call is TRBV6-1, the J call TRBJ1-3; weak D call: TRBD1 (6 bases). The CDR3 spans 16 residues. The germline V and J ends were trimmed by 6 bases and 2 bases, with 17 bases remaining between them. Germline lookup yields CDR1 MNHNS and CDR2 SASEGT. CDR3 sequence: CASRETGRPAGNTIYF. For the CDR3, the DNA is TGTGCCAGCAGAGAAACAGGGCGCCCTGCTGGAAACACCATATATTTT.

This clone has just a few counts. The chain recombines TRBV5-1 with TRBJ2-6; D gene unclear. V dropped 1 base and J dropped 1 base, with 6 bases sitting between them. The V gene's germline CDR1 is SGHRS and CDR2 YFSETQ. This CDR3 spans 15 amino acids. The CDR3 region is CASSLSPSGANVLTF. CDR3 DNA: TGCGCCAGCAGCTTGTCGCCATCTGGGGCCAACGTCCTGACTTTC.

This clone was observed a few times. The gene calls are TRBV7-2 and TRBJ2-2; TRBD1 is a possible D gene (6 bases). The germline V gene encodes CDR1 SGHTA and CDR2 FQGNSA. This CDR3 is 15 amino acids long. The V and J ends lost 8 bases and 4 bases respectively, with 17 bases between them. The CDR3 DNA reads TGTGCCAGCCCCTCTCCTGGACAGTCCACCGGGGAGCTGTTTTTT. It translates to CASPSPGQSTGELFF. Together with reference TRBV7-2 and TRBJ2-2, the CDR3 gives the full variable domain: GAGVSQSPSNKVTEKGKDVELRCDPISGHTALYWYRQSLGQGLEFLIYFQGNSAPDKSGLPSDRFSAERTGGSVSTLTIQRTQQEDSAVYLCASPSPGQSTGELFFGEGSRLTVL.

This chain connects TRBV4-1 to TRBJ1-4, with D unclear. Germline V gene data show CDR1 as MGHRA and CDR2 as YSYEKL. The CDR3 contains 14 residues. V was shortened by 0 bases and J by 10 bases, with 12 bases between the two germline ends. The CDR3 bases are TGCGCCAGCAGCCAAGATCGGCAGGTCGGAAAACTGTTTTTT. This codes for CASSQDRQVGKLFF.

J is TRBJ1-2 and V is TRBV5-1, with D hard to call. Trimming removed 0 bases at V and 3 bases at J, with 9 bases between. This CDR3 region has 14 residues. Germline CDR1 and CDR2: SGHRS and YFSETQ. The CDR3 region is CASSLEGRDYGYTF. CDR3 nucleotides: TGCGCCAGCAGCTTGGAAGGGAGGGACTATGGCTACACCTTC.

This clone was recorded a few times. The CDR3 region is CASSIDLSQETQYF. CDR3 DNA sequence: TGTGCCAGCAGCATTGACTTATCCCAAGAGACCCAGTACTTC. V usage is TRBV7-2 and J usage is TRBJ2-5, with D hard to call. V lost 5 bases and J 1 base, leaving 11 bases between the germline ends. Germline V gene lookup returns CDR1 SGHTA and CDR2 FQGNSA. This CDR3 region has 14 residues.

This chain uses TRBV2 with TRBJ1-2; tentatively, D is TRBD1 (5 bases). This CDR3 contains 14 residues. From germline, CDR1 is SNHLY and CDR2 FYNNEI. V was pared by 5 bases and J by 4 bases, with 14 bases between. The chain's CDR3 is CASSYGTQLYGYTF. Written as DNA, the CDR3 is TGTGCCAGCAGTTACGGGACCCAGCTCTATGGCTACACCTTC.

This clone was seen a few times. The CDR3 is CASSSRGATNTGELFF. CDR3 DNA sequence: TGTGCCAGCAGCTCCCGAGGGGCGACGAACACCGGGGAGCTGTTTTTT. The J gene is TRBJ2-2, the V gene TRBV7-2; D may correspond to TRBD1 or TRBD2 (5 bases each). This CDR3 has 16 residues. Trimming removed 4 bases at V and 0 bases at J, with 12 bases between. Germline V gene lookup returns CDR1 SGHTA and CDR2 FQGNSA.

V is TRBV5-1 and J is TRBJ2-1; D gene uncertain. V gave up 2 bases and J gave up 2 bases, with 5 bases separating them. The CDR3 is 13 amino acids. Germline V gives CDR1 SGHRS, CDR2 YFSETQ. Here the CDR3 DNA reads TGCGCCAGCAGCTTCGAGACCTACAATGAGCAGTTCTTC. Translating it yields CASSFETYNEQFF.